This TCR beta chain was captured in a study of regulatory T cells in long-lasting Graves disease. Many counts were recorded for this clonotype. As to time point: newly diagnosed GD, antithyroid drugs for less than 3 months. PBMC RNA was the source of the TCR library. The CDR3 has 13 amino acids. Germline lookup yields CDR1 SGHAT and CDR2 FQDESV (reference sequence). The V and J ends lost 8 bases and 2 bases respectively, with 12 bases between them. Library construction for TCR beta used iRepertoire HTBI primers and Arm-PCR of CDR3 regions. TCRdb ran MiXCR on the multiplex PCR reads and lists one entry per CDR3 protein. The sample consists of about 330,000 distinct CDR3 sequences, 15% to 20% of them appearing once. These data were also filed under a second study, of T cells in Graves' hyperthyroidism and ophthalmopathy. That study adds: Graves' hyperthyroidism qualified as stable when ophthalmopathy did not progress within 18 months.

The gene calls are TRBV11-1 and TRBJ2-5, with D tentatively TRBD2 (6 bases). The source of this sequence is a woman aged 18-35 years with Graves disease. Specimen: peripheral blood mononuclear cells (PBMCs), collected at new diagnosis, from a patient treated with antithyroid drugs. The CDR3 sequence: CASGAGLQETQYF. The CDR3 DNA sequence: TGTGCCAGCGGCGCGGGACTTCAAGAGACCCAGTACTTC.